This T cell receptor (beta chain) was found in a study of CD8 T cells in ankylosing spondylitis. A single record per CDR3 protein comes from TCRdb applying MiXCR to the 5' RACE reads. This repertoire shows roughly 490,000 distinct CDR3 sequences, 5.3% found once; its top ten account for roughly 3.5%. CDR1 SGHAT and CDR2 FQNNGV come from the germline V gene. The CDR3 loop spans 14 amino acids. V lost 1 base and J lost 1, with 7 bases in between. Study-wide results and caveats: What appeared characteristic of ankylosing spondylitis blood was a TCR beta motif of seven to nine highly homologous variants.

This clonotype appeared many times. As yet, its antigen is unknown. The origin of this receptor is a male donor with ankylosing spondylitis. The sample taken for sequencing was blood, either unsorted or a sorted T cell fraction (not recorded which). This chain joins TRBV11-2 and TRBJ1-2; D ambiguous. CDR3 coding DNA: TGTGCCAGCAGCTTAGGGGGTTTTAACTATGGCTACACCTTC. Residues: CASSLGGFNYGYTF.